This T cell receptor beta chain was captured by sequencing in a study of type 1 regulatory T cells. Background on the study: T-allo10 is an in vitro-generated, Tr1-enriched CD4 T cell product specific for alloantigen.

Each CDR3 protein gets one entry after TCRdb re-called the reads with MiXCR. The table records approximately 42,000 distinct CDR3 sequences, less than 15% of them present only once. The sample holds many counts of this clonotype. Its matching antigen is unknown. The junction had 3 bases not matched to a gene; V was cut back by 6 bases and J by 3 bases. The CDR3 runs 14 residues. Germline V gene data show CDR1 as DFQATT and CDR2 as SNEGSKA (reference sequence). Study-level results: Tr1 cells had a more restricted TCR repertoire than non-Tr1 cells.

Sequencing input: cultured non-Tr1 T cells, either the whole culture or a sorted T cell fraction (not recorded which). The chain has TRBV20-1 and TRBJ2-3; 13 bases align to TRBD2. This TCR was recovered from a human donor in good health. CDR3 coding DNA: TGCAGTGCGGAGACTAGCGGGAGGACAGATACGCAGTATTTT. Translation: CSAETSGRTDTQYF.